Listed below are T cell receptor beta chains from one sample, sequenced in a study of siplizumab effects on memory and regulatory T cells. Sequencing used immunoSEQ multiplex PCR; TCRdb keeps in-frame clones, though not all of them. The table records tens of thousands of clones, approximately 86% of them present only once. Sequences were obtained from Tregs sorted from blood. The source of these receptors is a human donor in good health. The CDR3 runs from the conserved cysteine through the conserved F or W. Fields, in order: D gene, V gene, clone size, J gene, CDR3 protein, CDR3 DNA. D genes are given only for firm matches. Clone sizes are given selectively: once, few, many, or a class where the clone is expanded.

>TRBD1|TRBV6-1|NA|TRBJ2-1
CASSAWTGAEQFF
TGTGCCAGCAGTGCCTGGACAGGGGCTGAGCAGTTCTTC
>TRBD1|TRBV10-3|NA|TRBJ2-7
CAIIATGTYEQYF
TGTGCCATCATTGCGACAGGGACCTACGAGCAGTACTTC
>NA|TRBV6-6|NA|TRBJ1-5
CASSYRPNSNQPQHF
TGTGCCAGCAGTTACAGACCCAATAGCAATCAGCCCCAGCATTTT
>NA|TRBV10-3|NA|TRBJ2-1
CAISVTLLGDEQFF
TGTGCCATCAGTGTCACTCTACTTGGGGATGAGCAGTTCTTC
>TRBD1|TRBV10-3|NA|TRBJ2-7
CAISSGTGPRGQYF
TGTGCCATCAGCTCGGGGACAGGGCCCCGGGGGCAGTACTTC
>TRBD1|TRBV2|NA|TRBJ2-1
CASNYRGNEQFF
TGTGCCAGCAATTACAGGGGCAATGAGCAGTTCTTC
>TRBD2|TRBV5-1|NA|TRBJ2-7
CASSLRTSGTYEQYF
TGCGCCAGCAGCCTCCGGACTAGCGGGACCTACGAGCAGTACTTC
>TRBD1|TRBV15|NA|TRBJ2-7
CATSRATGGAYEQYF
TGTGCCACCAGCAGGGCCACAGGGGGCGCATACGAGCAGTACTTC
>NA|TRBV19|NA|TRBJ1-2
CASSIGGVNYGYTF
TGTGCCAGTAGTATTGGGGGGGTGAACTATGGCTACACCTTC
>TRBD1|TRBV5-6|once|TRBJ2-7
CASSLPGQGGYEQYF
TGTGCCAGCAGCTTGCCGGGACAGGGGGGCTACGAGCAGTACTTC
>NA|TRBV6-6|NA|TRBJ2-7
CASSRQDAHHSYEQYF
TGTGCCAGCAGCCGTCAGGACGCCCATCACTCCTACGAGCAGTACTTC
>TRBD2|TRBV6-4|NA|TRBJ2-3
CASSRLAGTTDTQYF
TGTGCCAGCAGTCGCCTAGCGGGAACCACAGATACGCAGTATTTT
>TRBD1|TRBV28|NA|TRBJ2-6
CASSDRDRGRSGANVLTF
TGTGCCAGCAGCGACCGGGACAGGGGCCGCTCTGGGGCCAACGTCCTGACTTTC
>NA|TRBV28|NA|TRBJ2-3
CASSLGPAPGPDTQYF
TGTGCCAGCAGTTTAGGGCCAGCACCCGGCCCAGATACGCAGTATTTT
>TRBD2|TRBV29-1|few|TRBJ2-3
CSVVGGGLADTQYF
TGCAGCGTTGTAGGCGGGGGTTTGGCAGATACGCAGTATTTT
>NA|TRBV6-5|NA|TRBJ1-2
CASSTDRSYGYTF
TGTGCCAGCAGTACCGACAGGTCGTATGGCTACACCTTC
>TRBD1|TRBV6-6|NA|TRBJ1-2
CASSYQIRGDSGYTF
TGTGCCAGCAGTTACCAAATCAGGGGGGACAGTGGCTACACCTTC
>TRBD1|TRBV27|NA|TRBJ2-3
CASSRQGLPDTQYF
TGTGCCAGCAGCCGACAGGGGTTGCCAGATACGCAGTATTTT
>NA|TRBV19|NA|TRBJ1-4
CASRGGAELFF
TGTGCCAGTAGAGGAGGGGCGGAACTGTTTTTT
>NA|TRBV10-3|once|TRBJ2-5
CAISEGGSETQYF
TGTGCCATCAGTGAAGGGGGTTCCGAGACCCAGTACTTC
>TRBD2|TRBV10-3|NA|TRBJ2-7
CAIRPGLAGVQEDEQYF
TGTGCCATCAGGCCGGGACTAGCGGGGGTCCAGGAAGACGAGCAGTACTTC
>TRBD1|TRBV7-9|once|TRBJ1-2
CASSLGGTGVVYGYTF
TGTGCCAGCAGCTTAGGCGGGACAGGGGTAGTCTATGGCTACACCTTC
>NA|TRBV10-3|NA|TRBJ1-4
CAISPFTGHNEKLFF
TGTGCCATCAGCCCCTTCACAGGGCATAATGAAAAACTGTTTTTT
>TRBD2|TRBV7-9|NA|TRBJ2-3
CASSLGSGGSRADTQYF
TGTGCCAGCAGCTTAGGGAGCGGGGGGTCCCGTGCCGATACGCAGTATTTT
>TRBD2|TRBV11-2|NA|TRBJ2-5
CASSSPGTSGDETQYF
TGTGCCAGCAGCTCCCCCGGGACTAGCGGGGATGAGACCCAGTACTTC
>TRBD2|TRBV10-3|NA|TRBJ2-3
CAISEGLAGGTDTQYF
TGTGCCATCAGTGAGGGGCTAGCGGGGGGCACAGATACGCAGTATTTT
>TRBD1|TRBV6-5|few|TRBJ2-1
CASSYSPGQGYNEQFF
TGTGCCAGCAGTTACTCTCCGGGACAGGGATACAATGAGCAGTTCTTC
>TRBD1|TRBV6-6|NA|TRBJ2-1
CASRGTGNPNWQFF
TGTGCCAGCAGAGGGACAGGGAACCCTAATTGGCAGTTCTTC
>TRBD2|TRBV4-1|NA|TRBJ2-2
CASSQVAGAGELFF
TGCGCCAGCAGCCAAGTAGCGGGGGCCGGGGAGCTGTTTTTT